This T cell receptor beta chain comes out of a study of T cell changes during pregnancy in multiple sclerosis (dated by TCRdb to the late 2010s). Regarding the study in general: In women with multiple sclerosis, the researchers looked at how the T cell repertoire shifted as pregnancy progressed.

Looking up the germline V gene yields CDR1 SGHAT and CDR2 FQNNGV. The CDR3 has 12 amino acids, counting the end cysteine and phenylalanine. Just the 36-base CDR3 DNA is kept, in frame starting at base 1. V and J are truncated by 5 bases and 6 bases respectively, leaving an intervening sequence of 11 bases. Points on this clone: The clone's antigen remains unknown. The record has no base qualities; no much larger clone is one base away.

Libraries were constructed by the immunoSEQ multiplex PCR assay. Sourced from immuneACCESS, this table was stored by TCRdb with only in-frame sequences that have V and J called. A share of the clones is absent; for the studies checked, an unresolved V gene accounts for under half, and the remainder has no known explanation. The sample table holds around 61,000 clones, of which about 87% were seen once. Together, the top ten hold over 4% of the sample. The TCR comes from a human donor whose cells served as feeder cells for cultures in a pregnancy study. The chain employs TRBV11-2 and TRBJ2-7; no confident D gene assignment can be made. The sequenced sample was peripheral blood from another person, used as feeder cells. This receptor carries the CDR3 CASSPEAIEQYF. The nucleotide sequence reads as follows: TGTGCCAGCAGCCCCGAAGCTATCGAGCAGTACTTC.